The 31 T cell receptor beta chains presented below share a single source sample, sequenced in a study of long-term antiretroviral therapy in people with HIV. An immunoSEQ assay, version v3.0, was performed at survey level. Method: immunoSEQ multiplex PCR; TCRdb's copy keeps in-frame clones and lacks some. The sample lists 5,500 to 7,000 clones, over 70% occurring once. This sample comprised unsorted PBMCs, obtained 0.5 years before starting antiretroviral therapy. All receptors come from a middle-aged man with HIV.

This rearrangement joins TRBV4-1 to TRBJ2-7; no reliable D call. Trimming took off 0 bases at V and 4 bases at J, with 16 bases between the two ends. This CDR3 comprises 16 residues. Germline V lookup: CDR1 MGHRA, CDR2 YSYEKL. The chain's CDR3 is CASSQERNSVGYEQYF. The CDR3 bases are TGCGCCAGCAGCCAAGAACGTAACAGTGTGGGGTACGAGCAGTACTTC.

This clone has a single count. The chain employs TRBV9 and TRBJ2-7; TRBD1 matches at 10 bases. Germline V lookup: CDR1 SGDLS, CDR2 YYNGEE. CDR3 length: 14 amino acids. V lost 4 bases, J lost 3 bases, and 4 bases stayed unmatched. The CDR3 sequence is CASSPGTGVYEQYF. CDR3 DNA sequence: TGTGCCAGCAGCCCCGGGACAGGGGTCTACGAGCAGTACTTC. Based on the CDR3 plus reference TRBV9 and TRBJ2-7, the full variable domain is DSGVTQTPKHLITATGQRVTLRCSPRSGDLSVYWYQQSLDQGLQFLIQYYNGEERAKGNILERFSAQQFPDLHSELNLSSLELGDSALYFCASSPGTGVYEQYFGPGTRLTVT.

This clone has only a few counts. The chain recombines TRBV5-1 with TRBJ1-5, with 9 bases fitting TRBD1. Germline assignment: CDR1 SGHRS and CDR2 YFSETQ. With V trimmed by 4 bases and J by 6 bases, 5 bases remained unmatched. The CDR3 sequence is 14 residues long. The CDR3 bases are TGCGCCAGCAGCCCCGGGACAGGGAGTCAGCCCCAGCATTTT. Translated: CASSPGTGSQPQHF. Filled out from reference TRBV5-1 and TRBJ1-5, the complete variable domain reads KAGVTQTPRYLIKTRGQQVTLSCSPISGHRSVSWYQQTPGQGLQFLFEYFSETQRNKGNFPGRFSGRQFSNSRSEMNVSTLELGDSALYLCASSPGTGSQPQHFGDGTRLSIL.

This chain links TRBV27 with TRBJ1-1; D call uncertain. Trimming left V 3 bases short and J 12 bases short, with 8 bases between. Germline CDR1 and CDR2: MNHEY and SMNVEV (reference sequence). This CDR3 has 10 residues. The CDR3 coding sequence is TGTGCCAGCAGTTTCCCCGTTCCTTTCTTT. Amino acids: CASSFPVPFF.

The chain is built from TRBV5-1 and TRBJ2-7; D may correspond to TRBD1 or TRBD2 (5 bases each). From germline, CDR1 is SGHRS and CDR2 YFSETQ. With 0 bases removed from V and 6 bases from J, the gap between germline ends came to 13 bases. CDR3 length: 14 residues. CDR3 loop: CASSLEGRPSEQYF. The CDR3 DNA reads as TGCGCCAGCAGCTTGGAGGGGAGACCGTCCGAGCAGTACTTC.

The chain recombines TRBV5-6 with TRBJ1-2, with 9 bases lining up with TRBD1. Losses at the gene ends were 4 bases for V and 5 bases for J; bases not matched to a gene: 6. The CDR3 totals 14 residues. From germline, CDR1 is SGHDT and CDR2 YYEEEE. CDR3 nucleotides: TGTGCCAGCAGCCCTGGGACAGGGAGTTATGGCTACACCTTC. Amino acids: CASSPGTGSYGYTF.

The count of this clone is one. Here the CDR3 reads CASSVGGGGSWEQYF. CDR3 DNA sequence: TGTGCCAGCAGTGTCGGTGGAGGGGGGTCCTGGGAGCAGTACTTC. The chain recombines TRBV27 with TRBJ2-7; D may match TRBD1 or TRBD2 (6 bases each). The CDR3 is 15 amino acids. V gave up 5 bases and J gave up 7 bases, with 21 bases separating them. Germline V gene sequence: CDR1 MNHEY, CDR2 SMNVEV (reference sequence).

This chain links TRBV7-2 with TRBJ2-7, with unresolved D. Trimming shortened V by 0 bases and J by 2 bases, and 11 bases separated the two germline ends. Germline CDR1 reads SGHTA; CDR2 reads FQGNSA. The CDR3 sequence is 15 residues long. The CDR3 spells CASSLAQQITYEQYF. CDR3 sequence (DNA): TGTGCCAGCAGCTTAGCGCAACAGATAACCTACGAGCAGTACTTC.

V gene TRBV5-1 combines with J gene TRBJ1-6, with D perhaps TRBD1 (6 bases). In germline, CDR1 is SGHRS, CDR2 YFSETQ. Between the trimmed V and J ends, which lost 0 bases and 3 bases, there was a span of 10 bases. The CDR3 has 16 amino acids. The CDR3 reads CASSLEGQLYNSPLHF. The CDR3 bases are TGCGCCAGCAGCTTGGAAGGACAGCTCTATAATTCACCCCTCCACTTT.

In its sample, this clone is medium-sized. This sample includes further DNA sequences coding for the same CDR3. The rearrangement joins TRBV5-1 to TRBJ2-7; TRBD2 aligns across 12 bases. The CDR3 sequence is 14 residues long. V lost 4 bases, J lost 6 bases, and 5 bases stayed unmatched. From germline, CDR1 is SGHRS and CDR2 YFSETQ. The CDR3 nucleotides are TGCGCCAGCAGCGCTGGACTAGCGGGGTTCGAGCAGTACTTC. Amino acid sequence: CASSAGLAGFEQYF.

The rearrangement uses TRBV9 and TRBJ1-2, with 7 bases lining up with TRBD1. Germline values: CDR1 SGDLS, CDR2 YYNGEE. V trimming: 4 bases; J trimming: 2 bases; junction bases outside the gene matches: 8. The CDR3 has 15 residues. The CDR3 here is CASSPETGKNYGYTF. The CDR3, as DNA: TGTGCCAGCAGCCCCGAGACAGGGAAGAACTATGGCTACACCTTC.

The chain carries TRBV30 and TRBJ2-7; TRBD1 matches 8 bases. Germline V lookup: CDR1 GTSNPN, CDR2 SVGIG (reference sequence). V was clipped by 2 bases and J by 10 bases; unmatched bases: 13. The CDR3 is made up of 14 amino acids. The CDR3 nucleotides are TGTGCCTGGAGTCCCGGACAGGGTCTGGTACAACAGTACTTC. It encodes CAWSPGQGLVQQYF.

The chain employs TRBV10-2 and TRBJ1-5, with D perhaps TRBD1 (6 bases). The V and J ends lost 9 bases and 4 bases respectively, with 13 bases between them. There are 13 residues in the CDR3. Germline-derived CDR1 and CDR2 are WSHSY and SAAADI. The CDR3 loop reads CASTGILNQPQHF. The CDR3, as DNA: TGCGCCAGTACAGGGATACTTAATCAGCCCCAGCATTTT.

This clone was found a few times. The chain employs TRBV7-6 and TRBJ1-1; D gene ambiguous. The V gene's germline CDR1 is SGHVS and CDR2 FNYEAQ. Trimming pared 2 bases from V and 2 bases from J, leaving 6 bases between. The CDR3 length is 13 residues. CDR3 in amino acids: CASSLRGNTEAFF. CDR3 coding DNA: TGTGCCAGCAGCTTAAGAGGTAACACTGAAGCTTTCTTT.

The gene calls are TRBV19 and TRBJ2-7; D might be TRBD2 (6 bases). This CDR3 comprises 15 residues. Germline V CDR1 and CDR2: LNHDA, SQIVND (reference sequence). Trimming took 3 bases from V and 1 from J, leaving 13 bases between them. CDR3 DNA sequence: TGTGCCAGTAGTATCGGGGCAGGGAGGTCCTACGAGCAGTACTTC. This gives the protein CASSIGAGRSYEQYF.

This clone was counted once. DNA of the CDR3: TGTGCCAGCTCCCTAAATGGGGGGTCTTACGGCAATCAGCCCCAGCATTTT. Its protein product is CASSLNGGSYGNQPQHF. The rearrangement joins TRBV18 to TRBJ1-5, with a tentative D call TRBD1 (5 bases). The CDR3 contains 17 residues. Germline V gene lookup returns CDR1 KGHSH and CDR2 LQKENI. V dropped 6 bases and J dropped 2 bases, with 20 bases sitting between them.

The chain has TRBV9 and TRBJ1-4; TRBD1 matches 9 bases. The junction had 3 bases not matched to a gene; V was cut back by 3 bases and J by 6 bases. Germline CDR1 and CDR2: SGDLS and YYNGEE. The CDR3 loop spans 14 amino acids. The CDR3 DNA reads TGTGCCAGCAGCGCGACAGGGGGAGATGAAAAACTGTTTTTT. Translated: CASSATGGDEKLFF.

This rearrangement joins TRBV7-2 to TRBJ1-1, with D tentatively TRBD1 (5 bases). The CDR3 is 17 residues long. CDR1 is SGHTA, CDR2 FQGNSA, per germline. Trimming left V 3 bases short and J 4 bases short, with 21 bases between. CDR3 region: CASSLFRDPMGGTEAFF. The CDR3 DNA is TGTGCCAGCAGCTTGTTCAGGGACCCTATGGGTGGCACTGAAGCTTTCTTT.

This clone turned up a few times. This chain uses TRBV5-6 with TRBJ1-3; D remains unclear. Germline V lookup: CDR1 SGHDT, CDR2 YYEEEE. The CDR3 is made up of 16 amino acids. The germline V and J ends were trimmed by 3 bases and 4 bases, with 17 bases remaining between them. CDR3 residues: CASSSNTDGGGNTIYF. CDR3 nucleotide sequence: TGTGCCAGCAGCTCCAACACCGACGGAGGAGGAAACACCATATATTTT.

In its sample, this clone was seen a few times. The rearrangement joins TRBV19 to TRBJ1-3; TRBD1 might be the D (5 bases). Germline V gives CDR1 LNHDA, CDR2 SQIVND (reference sequence). This CDR3 has 14 residues. Trimming shortened V by 4 bases and J by 4 bases, and 11 bases separated the two germline ends. The CDR3: CASSKGSGGNTIYF. The CDR3 coding sequence is TGTGCCAGTAGTAAGGGGTCTGGAGGAAACACCATATATTTT.

The chain uses TRBV4-3 and TRBJ1-5, with D possibly matching TRBD1 (5 bases). The CDR3 contains 16 residues. In germline, CDR1 is LGHNA, CDR2 YSLEER. The germline V and J ends were trimmed by 1 base and 4 bases, with 14 bases remaining between them. The CDR3 nucleotides are TGCGCCAGCAGCCAAGTCGCCGGGGGAGGAAATCAGCCCCAGCATTTT. Its protein is CASSQVAGGGNQPQHF.

The J gene is TRBJ1-2, the V gene TRBV9, with D possibly matching TRBD1 (6 bases). The CDR3 runs 18 residues. CDR1 is SGDLS, CDR2 YYNGEE, per germline. V gave up 2 bases and J gave up 4 bases, with 24 bases separating them. Written as DNA, the CDR3 is TGTGCCAGCAGCGTGATTGAGGGGGTTCGACGAAACTTCTATGGCTACACCTTC. This gives the protein CASSVIEGVRRNFYGYTF. Looking up the rest from reference TRBV9 and TRBJ1-2 gives the full variable domain: DSGVTQTPKHLITATGQRVTLRCSPRSGDLSVYWYQQSLDQGLQFLIQYYNGEERAKGNILERFSAQQFPDLHSELNLSSLELGDSALYFCASSVIEGVRRNFYGYTFGSGTRLTVV.

This chain links TRBV6-1 with TRBJ2-3, with D perhaps matching TRBD2 (6 bases). From germline, CDR1 is MNHNS and CDR2 SASEGT. This CDR3 comprises 16 residues. Trimming left V 4 bases short and J 1 base short, with 15 bases between. The CDR3 DNA is TGTGCCAGCAGTGGGGACTCCGGGTGGGGCACAGATACGCAGTATTTT. Its translation is CASSGDSGWGTDTQYF.

This chain's CDR3 is CASSFGQTAYEQYF. The CDR3 DNA is TGTGCCAGCTCTTTCGGACAGACTGCCTACGAGCAGTACTTC. V is TRBV18 and J is TRBJ2-7; D is perhaps TRBD1 (6 bases). Trimming removed 6 bases at V and 2 bases at J, with 14 bases between. The CDR3 spans 14 residues. The V gene's germline CDR1 is KGHSH and CDR2 LQKENI.

The chain combines TRBV2 with TRBJ2-7, with 9 bases matching TRBD1. V shed 3 bases and J 1 base; nucleotides not matched to a gene: 13. In germline, CDR1 is SNHLY, CDR2 FYNNEI. The CDR3 sequence is 18 residues long. DNA for the CDR3: TGTGCCAGCAGTGATATTTTTGGGACAGGGCTACCTTCCTACGAGCAGTACTTC. It yields the protein CASSDIFGTGLPSYEQYF.

The J gene is TRBJ2-7, the V gene TRBV28, with 8 bases identical to TRBD2. CDR1 and CDR2 from the germline V gene are MDHEN and SYDVKM. Trimming took 6 bases from V and 3 from J; bases not matched to a gene: 13. This CDR3 has 16 amino acids. DNA for the CDR3: TGTGCCAGCAGCCTCAAACTAGCGGCGAACCTCTACGAGCAGTACTTC. Its protein product is CASSLKLAANLYEQYF. The whole variable domain, remainder taken from reference TRBV28 and TRBJ2-7, is DVKVTQSSRYLVKRTGEKVFLECVQDMDHENMFWYRQDPGLGLRLIYFSYDVKMKEKGDIPEGYSVSREKKERFSLILESASTNQTSMYLCASSLKLAANLYEQYFGPGTRLTVT.

This CDR3 is CASSSLDFEGTDTQYF. The DNA of the CDR3 is TGCGCCAGCAGCTCACTAGACTTCGAGGGCACAGATACGCAGTATTTT. V and J are TRBV5-1 and TRBJ2-3, with TRBD2 as a possible D gene (5 bases). Per germline, CDR1 SGHRS and CDR2 YFSETQ. CDR3 length: 16 amino acids. Trimming removed 3 bases from V and 1 base from J, with 15 bases in between.

This clone was counted a few times. The chain has TRBV2 and TRBJ2-7, with D perhaps matching TRBD1 (6 bases). The CDR3 sequence is 13 residues long. The V end lost 4 bases, the J end lost 2 bases, and 9 bases lay between the germline ends. Germline loops: CDR1 SNHLY, CDR2 FYNNEI. In DNA form, the CDR3 reads TGTGCCAGCAGTGTACGACAGGCCTACGAGCAGTACTTC. It codes for CASSVRQAYEQYF. Full variable domain (outside the CDR3, taken from reference TRBV2 and TRBJ2-7): EPEVTQTPSHQVTQMGQEVILRCVPISNHLYFYWYRQILGQKVEFLVSFYNNEISEKSEIFDDQFSVERPDGSNFTLKIRSTKLEDSAMYFCASSVRQAYEQYFGPGTRLTVT.

The chain is built from TRBV5-4 and TRBJ2-7; D gene uncertain. This CDR3 region has 14 residues. V lost 0 bases and J 1 base, leaving 8 bases between the germline ends. Per the germline V gene, CDR1 is SGHNT and CDR2 is YYREEE (reference sequence). CDR3 bases: TGTGCCAGCAGCTTGGGACCTGAATCCTACGAGCAGTACTTC. It specifies CASSLGPESYEQYF.

Only one count was recorded for this clone. The chain recombines TRBV6-1 with TRBJ1-3, with D unresolved. The length of the CDR3 is 16 residues. V was trimmed by 3 bases and J by 0 bases, leaving 12 bases between them. CDR1 and CDR2 from the germline V gene are MNHNS and SASEGT. As DNA, the CDR3 is TGTGCCAGCAGTGAGGTACCGGGAAGCTCTGGAAACACCATATATTTT. Encoded protein: CASSEVPGSSGNTIYF.

This clone is termed medium-sized. The rearrangement links TRBV4-3 to TRBJ2-3; no reliable D call. In germline, CDR1 is LGHNA, CDR2 YSLEER. This CDR3 has 14 residues. V was cut by 0 bases and J by 6 bases, with 10 bases left in between. CDR3: CASSQDRSGDTQYF. In DNA, the CDR3 is TGCGCCAGCAGCCAAGATAGGAGTGGGGATACGCAGTATTTT.